The 26 T cell receptor beta chains given below trace back to one sample, sequenced in a study of cytomegalovirus exposure and HLA in healthy donors. 13 Jbeta primers and 60 Vbeta primers were used for the PCR. Clones were read by immunoSEQ multiplex PCR, and TCRdb kept only the in-frame ones, dropping some. The sample lists 78,000 or so clones, roughly 80% occurring once. The specimen was PBMCs. All receptors derive from a woman in her forties or fifties in good health and CMV-seronegative.

This clone came up a few times. The chain couples TRBV5-1 to TRBJ1-2, with TRBD1 matching 7 bases. The CDR3 is 14 residues long. Germline loops: CDR1 SGHRS, CDR2 YFSETQ. J lost 3 bases, V lost 7 bases, and 9 bases had no gene match. DNA of the CDR3: TGCGCCAGCGGAACCACAGGGGAGGACTATGGCTACACCTTC. Residues: CASGTTGEDYGYTF.

This chain links TRBV5-5 with TRBJ1-2, with TRBD1 identical over 8 bases. The germline V gene encodes CDR1 SGHKS and CDR2 YYEKEE (reference sequence). The V segment lost 6 bases and the J segment 3 bases; nucleotides outside the gene matches: 10. This CDR3 has 15 amino acids. The CDR3 here is CASNREWGQDYGYTF. As DNA, the CDR3 is TGTGCCAGCAACCGCGAATGGGGACAGGACTATGGCTACACCTTC.

The V and J genes are TRBV27 and TRBJ2-7, with 12 bases that match TRBD2. V was clipped by 5 bases and J by 3 bases; unmatched bases: 2. The CDR3 is 14 residues long. CDR1 MNHEY and CDR2 SMNVEV come from the germline V gene (reference sequence). CDR3 loop: CASSGLAGNYEQYF. Written as DNA, the CDR3 is TGTGCCAGCAGTGGACTAGCGGGGAACTACGAGCAGTACTTC.

This sequence joins TRBV4-1 and TRBJ1-1; 7 bases are a match to TRBD1. This CDR3 spans 15 amino acids. Germline assignment: CDR1 MGHRA and CDR2 YSYEKL. V gave up 0 bases and J gave up 1 base; unmatched junction bases: 2. CDR3 protein: CASSQDAGGNTEAFF. The CDR3 bases are TGCGCCAGCAGCCAAGACGCAGGGGGGAACACTGAAGCTTTCTTT.

J is TRBJ1-1 and V is TRBV5-1; 11 bases agree with TRBD1. Germline V gene sequence: CDR1 SGHRS, CDR2 YFSETQ. Unmatched junction bases numbered 9, after V lost 4 bases and J lost 4 bases. The CDR3 consists of 16 residues. The DNA for the CDR3 is TGCGCCAGCAGCAACCGGACAGGGGGCTCTAGCACTGAAGCTTTCTTT. Its translation: CASSNRTGGSSTEAFF.

The chain links TRBV4-3 to TRBJ1-5, with TRBD1 matching over 8 bases. The CDR3 is made up of 15 amino acids. After removal of 4 bases from V and 4 bases from J, the junction contained 6 bases not matched to a gene. CDR1 and CDR2 (germline): LGHNA, YSLEER. This chain's CDR3 is CASSRHRDRNQPQHF. The CDR3 bases are TGCGCCAGCAGCCGCCACCGGGACAGGAATCAGCCCCAGCATTTT.

The gene calls are TRBV7-9 and TRBJ2-1; 7 bases agree with TRBD2. V lost 4 bases to trimming and J lost 2 bases; unmatched junction nucleotides: 5. The V gene's germline CDR1 is SEHNR and CDR2 FQNEAQ (reference sequence). This CDR3 comprises 15 residues. DNA for the CDR3: TGTGCCAGCAGCTCGACTAGCTCCCCCTACAATGAGCAGTTCTTC. Its translation: CASSSTSSPYNEQFF.

V gene TRBV2 combines with J gene TRBJ1-4; D remains ambiguous. The length of the CDR3 is 14 residues. The germline V and J ends were trimmed by 4 bases and 7 bases, with 13 bases remaining between them. Germline V gives CDR1 SNHLY, CDR2 FYNNEI. The CDR3 loop reads CASSGGDLGEKLFF. The CDR3 coding sequence is TGTGCCAGCAGTGGAGGCGACTTGGGTGAAAAACTGTTTTTT.

This chain links TRBV7-2 with TRBJ1-1; a possible D gene is TRBD1 (5 bases). This CDR3 has 15 amino acids. Germline loops: CDR1 SGHTA, CDR2 FQGNSA. Trimming removed 4 bases at V and 0 bases at J, with 12 bases between. CDR3 sequence reads: CASSSRQRMNTEAFF. The CDR3 nucleotides read TGTGCCAGCAGCTCTAGACAGCGAATGAACACTGAAGCTTTCTTT.

On this clone: Other DNA sequences in this sample translate to the same CDR3. The chain has TRBV7-9 and TRBJ1-2, with D uncertain. From germline, CDR1 is SEHNR and CDR2 FQNEAQ (reference sequence). CDR3 length: 11 residues. V lost 5 bases and J 8 bases, leaving 9 bases between the germline ends. CDR3 sequence (DNA): TGTGCCAGCAGCCGAGAGGGAGGCTACACCTTC. It yields the protein CASSREGGYTF. Using reference TRBV7-9 and TRBJ1-2 for the parts outside the CDR3, the full variable domain is DTGVSQNPRHKITKRGQNVTFRCDPISEHNRLYWYRQTLGQGPEFLTYFQNEAQLEKSRLLSDRFSAERPKGSFSTLEIQRTEQGDSAMYLCASSREGGYTFGSGTRLTVV.

J is TRBJ1-1 and V is TRBV14; D not certain. The V end was cut by 5 bases, the J end by 3 bases, with 10 bases between. The CDR3 consists of 13 residues. Germline lookup yields CDR1 SGHDN and CDR2 FVKESK. CDR3 sequence reads: CASSVGEDTEAFF. CDR3 bases: TGTGCCAGCAGCGTGGGTGAGGACACTGAAGCTTTCTTT.

The chain recombines TRBV10-3 with TRBJ2-7; 12 nucleotides line up with TRBD1. CDR1 and CDR2 (germline): ENHRY, SYGVKD. The CDR3 consists of 15 residues. V was pared by 6 bases and J by 4 bases, with 7 bases of the junction left unmatched. The CDR3 sequence is CAISDRDRGLYEQYF. The CDR3 nucleotides are TGTGCCATCAGCGATAGGGACAGGGGGCTTTACGAGCAGTACTTC.

The chain is built from TRBV5-4 and TRBJ1-1; D uncertain. The CDR3 extends over 12 amino acids. Trimming removed 2 bases at V and 1 base at J, with 3 bases between. Germline V CDR1 and CDR2: SGHNT, YYREEE (reference sequence). This CDR3 is CASSFGNTEAFF. The CDR3 nucleotides read TGTGCCAGCAGCTTCGGGAACACTGAAGCTTTCTTT.

The CDR3 region is CASGSGLYNYGYTF. The DNA for the CDR3 is TGTGCCAGCGGGTCAGGGTTATATAACTATGGCTACACCTTC. The chain has TRBV27 and TRBJ1-2; the D gene is possibly TRBD1 (5 bases). Germline V gene data show CDR1 as MNHEY and CDR2 as SMNVEV (reference sequence). The CDR3 sequence is 14 residues long. The V gene lost 8 bases and the J gene lost 1 base, with 14 bases spanning the gap.

The gene calls are TRBV4-3 and TRBJ1-2; no reliable D call. The V and J ends lost 0 bases and 5 bases respectively, with 13 bases between them. The germline V gene has CDR1 LGHNA and CDR2 YSLEER. The CDR3 has 15 residues. The CDR3 sequence is CASSQDSTEQYGYTF. CDR3 nucleotides: TGCGCCAGCAGCCAAGACTCGACGGAGCAATATGGCTACACCTTC.

This clone was seen only once. J is TRBJ2-3 and V is TRBV7-9; 12 bases are a match to TRBD2. The CDR3 covers 18 residues. The ends lost 4 bases at V and 4 bases at J; junction bases unmatched: 12. CDR1 is SEHNR, CDR2 FQNEAQ, per germline (reference sequence). CDR3 in DNA: TGTGCCAGCAGCTACGGGACTAGCGGGCCGCCTCCTGCAGATACGCAGTATTTT. It is translated as CASSYGTSGPPPADTQYF. Complete variable domain (other parts from reference TRBV7-9 and TRBJ2-3): DTGVSQNPRHKITKRGQNVTFRCDPISEHNRLYWYRQTLGQGPEFLTYFQNEAQLEKSRLLSDRFSAERPKGSFSTLEIQRTEQGDSAMYLCASSYGTSGPPPADTQYFGPGTRLTVL.

This chain links TRBV4-2 with TRBJ2-2, with 7 bases matching TRBD2. Unmatched junction bases numbered 9, after V lost 5 bases and J lost 6 bases. CDR3 length: 15 amino acids. CDR1 is LGHNA, CDR2 YNFKEQ, per germline. This chain's CDR3 is CASSGPPGGSGELFF. The CDR3 nucleotides are TGTGCCAGCAGCGGACCCCCGGGAGGATCCGGGGAGCTGTTTTTT.

This chain links TRBV11-2 with TRBJ1-2; TRBD1 aligns across 7 bases. Germline assignment: CDR1 SGHAT and CDR2 FQNNGV. The CDR3 is 18 amino acids. Trimming removed 4 bases from V and 0 bases from J; junction bases left unmatched: 14. CDR3 region: CASSSGQPRYAANYGYTF. The CDR3 DNA follows: TGTGCCAGCAGCTCGGGACAGCCCAGATATGCTGCTAACTATGGCTACACCTTC.

The V gene is TRBV15, the J gene TRBJ1-3; perhaps TRBD1 as D (5 bases). The CDR3 covers 15 residues. CDR1 and CDR2 from the germline V gene are LNHNV and YYDKDF (reference sequence). V dropped 1 base and J dropped 4 bases, with 11 bases sitting between them. The CDR3 DNA reads as TGTGCCACCAGCAGAGGTCAGGGCCGAGGAAACACCATATATTTT. Its translation is CATSRGQGRGNTIYF. Together with reference TRBV15 and TRBJ1-3, the CDR3 gives the full variable domain: DAMVIQNPRYQVTQFGKPVTLSCSQTLNHNVMYWYQQKSSQAPKLLFHYYDKDFNNEADTPDNFQSRRPNTSFCFLDIRSPGLGDTAMYLCATSRGQGRGNTIYFGEGSWLTVV.

CDR3 in amino acids: CATSGLTGVGTYNEQFF. In nucleotides, the CDR3 is TGTGCCACCAGCGGTCTGACAGGGGTCGGAACTTACAATGAGCAGTTCTTC. The chain links TRBV15 to TRBJ2-1; TRBD1 matches at 8 bases. CDR1 and CDR2 from the germline V gene are LNHNV and YYDKDF (reference sequence). The CDR3 spans 17 residues. Trimming took 5 bases from V and 4 from J; bases not matched to a gene: 13. Filled out from reference TRBV15 and TRBJ2-1, the complete variable domain reads DAMVIQNPRYQVTQFGKPVTLSCSQTLNHNVMYWYQQKSSQAPKLLFHYYDKDFNNEADTPDNFQSRRPNTSFCFLDIRSPGLGDTAMYLCATSGLTGVGTYNEQFFGPGTRLTVL.

This clone appeared a single time. The chain couples TRBV27 to TRBJ2-5; D perhaps matches TRBD2 (5 bases). The CDR3 is made up of 13 amino acids. Trimming pared 6 bases from V and 1 base from J, leaving 9 bases between. Germline V lookup: CDR1 MNHEY, CDR2 SMNVEV (reference sequence). The CDR3 DNA reads as TGTGCCAGCAGATATACTAGCCAAGAGACCCAGTACTTC. Its protein product is CASRYTSQETQYF.

This clone was recorded a few times. The chain couples TRBV18 to TRBJ2-7, with 8 bases matching TRBD2. The germline gives CDR1 KGHSH, CDR2 LQKENI. V shed 6 bases, J shed 4 bases, and the junction held 5 bases outside the gene matches. The length of the CDR3 is 13 residues. The CDR3 spells CASSPGGKYEQYF. The CDR3 DNA reads TGTGCCAGCTCCCCGGGGGGGAAATACGAGCAGTACTTC.

This chain links TRBV9 with TRBJ2-2, with a tentative D call TRBD2 (6 bases). V was trimmed by 4 bases and J by 1 base, leaving 11 bases between them. CDR1 SGDLS and CDR2 YYNGEE come from the germline V gene. This CDR3 contains 15 residues. In DNA, the CDR3 is TGTGCCAGCAGCATCCGGGGAGGGAACACCGGGGAGCTGTTTTTT. This codes for CASSIRGGNTGELFF.

The chain couples TRBV27 to TRBJ1-5, with a tentative D call TRBD1 (5 bases). Between the trimmed V and J ends, which lost 6 bases and 0 bases, there was a span of 9 bases. CDR1 is MNHEY and CDR2 is SMNVEV in the germline V gene (reference sequence). The CDR3 has 14 amino acids. CDR3 sequence reads: CASSTRDSNQPQHF. DNA of the CDR3: TGTGCCAGCAGCACCAGGGATAGCAATCAGCCCCAGCATTTT.

This chain links TRBV5-6 with TRBJ2-1, with TRBD2 matching over 10 bases. CDR1 and CDR2 (germline): SGHDT, YYEEEE. This CDR3 has 16 residues. V dropped 0 bases and J dropped 6; count of bases not matched to a gene: 6. The CDR3 here is CASSLVRTSGFNEQFF. Here the CDR3 DNA reads TGTGCCAGCAGCTTGGTTAGGACTAGCGGATTCAATGAGCAGTTCTTC.

The chain is built from TRBV5-1 and TRBJ2-1, with D possibly matching TRBD2 (6 bases). With 4 bases removed from V and 7 bases from J, the gap between germline ends came to 18 bases. The CDR3 has 15 amino acids. Germline V CDR1 and CDR2: SGHRS, YFSETQ. The CDR3 spells CASSPWGDSGNEQFF. DNA of the CDR3: TGCGCCAGCAGCCCGTGGGGGGATAGTGGGAATGAGCAGTTCTTC.